The next 4 T cell receptor beta chains were all read from a single sample in a study of CD8+ T cells in alopecia areata. RNA was extracted and reverse transcribed into cDNA as the sequencing template. Sequenced by immunoSEQ multiplex PCR; TCRdb stores in-frame clones only, minus some. The data contain about 120,000 clones, around 56% of them singletons. Treatment defined: oral pan-JAK inhibitor, 5-10 mg twice daily. The sequences come from CD4+ T cells sorted from blood, collected at week 4, from a patient treated with tofacitinib. The receptors shown here come from a human donor with alopecia areata.

This clone showed up just a few times. This chain connects TRBV10-3 to TRBJ2-7; D gene uncertain. This CDR3 comprises 11 residues. Germline V gene lookup returns CDR1 ENHRY and CDR2 SYGVKD. V gave up 3 bases and J gave up 6 bases, with 6 bases separating them. The CDR3 sequence: CAISDGGEQYF. CDR3 in DNA: TGTGCCATCAGTGACGGTGGCGAGCAGTACTTC.

This clone was counted a few times. The gene calls are TRBV30 and TRBJ1-5; D gene unclear. Between the trimmed V and J ends, which lost 0 bases and 7 bases, there was a span of 16 bases. Germline V CDR1 and CDR2: GTSNPN, SVGIG (reference sequence). The CDR3 runs 15 residues. For the CDR3, the DNA is TGTGCCTGGAGTGTTTCGGGGATTGCCGGGCAGCCCCAGCATTTT. Encoded protein: CAWSVSGIAGQPQHF.

The rearrangement joins TRBV4-1 to TRBJ2-2, with TRBD1 as a possible D gene (5 bases). Looked up from germline, CDR1 is MGHRA and CDR2 is YSYEKL. This CDR3 is 14 amino acids long. The V gene lost 1 base and the J gene lost 7 bases, with 10 bases spanning the gap. CDR3 amino acids: CASSQVRQNGELFF. As DNA, the CDR3 is TGCGCCAGCAGCCAAGTGCGACAGAACGGGGAGCTGTTTTTT.

Only a few counts were recorded for this clone. The sample contains more than one DNA sequence encoding this CDR3. This chain links TRBV7-8 with TRBJ1-1, with 10 bases aligning to TRBD1. V was clipped by 5 bases and J by 1 base; unmatched bases: 7. Germline V gene lookup returns CDR1 SGHVS and CDR2 FQNEAQ. The length of the CDR3 is 16 residues. This CDR3 is CASSLRDRGSNTEAFF. CDR3 DNA: TGTGCCAGCAGCCTCCGGGACAGGGGATCGAACACTGAAGCTTTCTTT.